The clone carrying this TCR beta chain appeared a few times. What it recognizes is unknown. The CDR3 runs 13 residues. Germline V gene lookup returns CDR1 LGHNT and CDR2 FRNRAP. V was trimmed by 5 bases and J by 9 bases, leaving 14 bases between them. The source of the sample is a study of T cell repertoires in cytomegalovirus infection. TCRdb re-called the reads with MiXCR, one entry per CDR3 protein. Of about 920,000 distinct CDR3 sequences detected, 30% to 40% appear once; the ten largest clones hold over 12%. Study-wide points: Summed public TCR beta family frequency identified CMV carriers bearing the relevant HLA. Predominance within the ex vivo response was attributable to HLA-C-restricted CMV-specific TCR beta clonotypes.

The input for sequencing was cultured CD8+ T cells from PBMCs, taken from culture after CMV antigen stimulation. This clonotype was obtained from a human donor in good health (CMV status not recorded). Some clones in this sample may be carry-over from other donors' samples. V gene TRBV12-5 combines with J gene TRBJ1-5; D ambiguous. This CDR3 is CASGLGGQRPQHF. The DNA for the CDR3 is TGTGCTAGTGGTCTAGGAGGCCAACGGCCCCAGCATTTT. Full variable domain (missing parts from reference TRBV12-5 and TRBJ1-5): DARVTQTPRHKVTEMGQEVTMRCQPILGHNTVFWYRQTMMQGLELLAYFRNRAPLDDSGMPKDRFSAEMPDATLATLKIQPSEPRDSAVYFCASGLGGQRPQHFGDGTRLSIL.